Listed here is a single TCR beta chain. The CDR3 is 18 residues long. V was clipped by 5 bases and J by 2 bases; unmatched bases: 5. CDR1 and CDR2 (germline): MDHEN, SYDVKM. As handled by the study authors: From reference gene primer amplification, estimates of nucleated cell counts were derived. The repertoire was sequenced with immunoSEQ multiplex PCR; TCRdb's copy has only in-frame clones and lacks some. V and J calls and clone size are copied from that table; D and trimming were computed from the DNA. The sample includes about 62,000 clones, 70% to 90% seen only once; the top ten take 1% to 1.5%. The data belong to a study of blood T cell repertoires in COVID-19. Overall study: Collection of acute and convalescent COVID-19 samples took place in the United States, Italy and Spain. The cDNA or gDNA used as material had been derived from T cells, B-cell-depleted T cells, or PBMCs.

This clonotype was obtained from a woman aged 80 or over with acute or convalescent COVID-19. J is TRBJ2-2 and V is TRBV28, with TRBD2 identical over 16 bases. The sample comprised peripheral blood. CDR3 in amino acids: CASSPGLAGGINTGELFF. The CDR3 DNA follows: TGTGCCAGCAGTCCGGGACTAGCGGGAGGGATTAACACCGGGGAGCTGTTTTTT.